Presented here are 6 T cell receptor beta chains from one specimen sequenced in a study of metastatic and nonmetastatic thyroid tumors. Thyroid surgery took place with no prior treatment in any patient. TCRdb redid the clone calls on the PCR reads using MiXCR. The sample carries roughly 40,000 clones, about 18% recorded once. The sequencing input was blood. These receptors were taken from a male donor with papillary thyroid cancer or a benign thyroid nodule (not recorded which). Some clones in this sample may be carry-over from other donors' samples.

This clone was detected ten times or more. The chain couples TRBV20-1 to TRBJ1-4; the D is unclear. In germline, CDR1 is DFQATT, CDR2 SNEGSKA (reference sequence). This CDR3 spans 15 amino acids. V lost 3 bases and J lost 2, with 13 bases in between. CDR3 nucleotide sequence: TGCAGTGCTAGGCGACCTCGCGAGACTAATGAAAAACTGTTTTTT. Translated, it gives CSARRPRETNEKLFF.

As regards this clone: Since a much larger clone is just one base distant, this may be a read error. The gene calls are TRBV16 and TRBJ2-5, with 10 nucleotides matching TRBD1. In germline, CDR1 is KGHSY, CDR2 FQNENV. The CDR3 has 15 residues. The CDR3 sequence: CVSSQVTGGEETQYF. In DNA form, the CDR3 reads TGTGTCAGCAGCCAAGTGACAGGGGGCGAGGAGACCCAGTACTTC.

This clone was recorded many times. The V call is TRBV18, the J call TRBJ1-1; 7 bases are a match to TRBD1. V trimming: 4 bases; J trimming: 8 bases; junction bases outside the gene matches: 16. The CDR3 consists of 16 residues. Looked up from germline, CDR1 is KGHSH and CDR2 is LQKENI. This chain's CDR3 is CASSLGSSGGLAEAFF. CDR3 DNA sequence: TGTGCCAGCTCACTGGGATCCTCAGGGGGTCTCGCGGAAGCTTTCTTT.

This clone has at least ten counts. The chain recombines TRBV6-1 with TRBJ1-2; D is ambiguous. There are 14 residues in the CDR3. Trimming removed 0 bases from V and 6 bases from J, with 11 bases in between. Germline-derived CDR1 and CDR2 are MNHNS and SASEGT. In DNA form, the CDR3 reads TGTGCCAGCAGTGAAGCGCGGCGGAGGGATGGCTACACCTTC. Residues: CASSEARRRDGYTF.

The gene calls are TRBV11-2 and TRBJ2-1; 9 bases are shared with TRBD1. V was clipped by 5 bases and J by 8 bases; unmatched bases: 10. There are 15 residues in the CDR3. CDR1 is SGHAT, CDR2 FQNNGV, per germline. The CDR3 nucleotides read TGTGCCAGCAGCGGCCGGGACAGGGTTTTAGATGAGCAGTTCTTC. Translating it yields CASSGRDRVLDEQFF.

This clone was recorded many times. An end of the junction does not agree with germline; a read error may underlie this. Other DNA sequences from this sample encode an identical CDR3 as well. The rearrangement links TRBV12-3 or TRBV12-4 to TRBJ2-7; perhaps TRBD1 as D (5 bases). This CDR3 region has 13 residues. The CDR3 nucleotides read TGTGCTAGCAGTTTGCAGGGTTCCTACGAGCAGTACTTC. Amino acids: CASSLQGSYEQYF.